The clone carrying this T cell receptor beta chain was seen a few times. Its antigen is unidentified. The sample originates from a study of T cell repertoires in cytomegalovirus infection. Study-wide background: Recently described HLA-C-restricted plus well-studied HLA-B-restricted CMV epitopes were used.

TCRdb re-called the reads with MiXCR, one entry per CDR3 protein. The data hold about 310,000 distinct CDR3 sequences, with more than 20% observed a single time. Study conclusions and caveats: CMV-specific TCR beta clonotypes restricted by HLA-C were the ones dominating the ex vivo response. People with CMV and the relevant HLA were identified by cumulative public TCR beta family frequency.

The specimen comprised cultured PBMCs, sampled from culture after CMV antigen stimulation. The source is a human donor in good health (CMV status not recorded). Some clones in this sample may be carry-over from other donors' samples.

The CDR3 region is CASSISGNSDNEQFF. The CDR3, as DNA: TGTGCCAGCAGCATTAGCGGGAACAGTGACAATGAGCAGTTCTTC. The rearrangement links TRBV11-2 to TRBJ2-1, with TRBD2 matching 8 bases. V was clipped by 5 bases and J by 5 bases; unmatched bases: 8. CDR3 length equals 15 residues. Per germline, CDR1 SGHAT and CDR2 FQNNGV. Supplemented by reference TRBV11-2 and TRBJ2-1, the full variable domain reads EAGVAQSPRYKIIEKRQSVAFWCNPISGHATLYWYQQILGQGPKLLIQFQNNGVVDDSQLPKDRFSAERLKGVDSTLKIQPAKLEDSAVYLCASSISGNSDNEQFFGPGTRLTVL.